The entry that follows covers one TCR beta chain sequence. The data were produced by immunoSEQ multiplex PCR, yet TCRdb's version contains in-frame clones alone and is incomplete. The table has some 280,000 clones, almost 95% seen once. The data were taken from a study of T cell responses to AZD1222 COVID-19 vaccine. CDR3 length: 15 amino acids. Germline loops: CDR1 SGHRS, CDR2 YFSETQ. V dropped 4 bases and J dropped 1 base, with 15 bases sitting between them. The genes are TRBV5-1 and TRBJ2-7; the D gene could be TRBD1 or TRBD2 (5 bases each). Sequenced here: peripheral blood, sampled 28 days after the second AZD1222 dose. The sequence derives from an adult who received the AZD1222 COVID-19 vaccine. The CDR3 loop is CASSRTLDRSYEQYF. The CDR3 DNA is TGCGCCAGCAGCCGGACACTAGATCGTTCCTACGAGCAGTACTTC.